The clone carrying this T cell receptor (beta chain) was seen at least ten times. These data originate in a study of human T cells and chemical hapten exposure. Described time point: pre-sensitization, week 0. Indicated treatment: therapeutic diphenylcyclopropenone sensitization with weekly scalp DPC. Someone pulled total RNA out of unfractionated whole blood. Trimming took 6 bases from V and 6 from J; bases not matched to a gene: 7. This CDR3 is built from 15 residues. Germline assignment: CDR1 MNHNY and CDR2 SVGAGI (reference sequence). TCRdb fed the RACE reads into MiXCR, producing one record per CDR3 protein. The sample has tens of thousands of distinct CDR3 sequences, 8% to 10% seen once.

The specimen comprised whole blood, sampled in connection with sensitization to the hapten diphenylcyclopropenone (DPC). The clonotype originates from a woman in her thirties or forties with alopecia areata. Some clones in this sample may be carry-over from other donors' samples. The chain recombines TRBV6-6 with TRBJ2-2; 10 positions agree with TRBD1. CDR3 protein: CASSQGTGEAGELFF. The DNA for the CDR3 is TGTGCCAGCAGCCAAGGGACAGGGGAGGCCGGGGAGCTGTTTTTT.